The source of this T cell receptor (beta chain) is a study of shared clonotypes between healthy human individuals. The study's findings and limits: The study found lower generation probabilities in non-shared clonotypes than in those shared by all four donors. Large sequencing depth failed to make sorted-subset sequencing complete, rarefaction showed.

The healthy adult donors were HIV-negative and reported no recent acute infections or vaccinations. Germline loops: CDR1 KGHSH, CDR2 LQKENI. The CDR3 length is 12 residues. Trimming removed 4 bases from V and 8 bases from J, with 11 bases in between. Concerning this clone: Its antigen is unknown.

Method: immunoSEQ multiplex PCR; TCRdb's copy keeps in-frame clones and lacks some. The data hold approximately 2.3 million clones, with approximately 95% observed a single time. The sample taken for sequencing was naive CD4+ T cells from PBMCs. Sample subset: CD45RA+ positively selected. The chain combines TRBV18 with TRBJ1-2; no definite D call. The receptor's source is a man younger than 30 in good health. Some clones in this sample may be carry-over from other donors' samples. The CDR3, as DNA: TGTGCCAGCTCACTTGACAAATGGGGCTACACCTTC. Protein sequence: CASSLDKWGYTF. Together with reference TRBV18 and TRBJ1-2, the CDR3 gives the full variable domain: NAGVMQNPRHLVRRRGQEARLRCSPMKGHSHVYWYRQLPEEGLKFMVYLQKENIIDESGMPKERFSAEFPKEGPSILRIQQVVRGDSAAYFCASSLDKWGYTFGSGTRLTVV.